Presented here are 8 T cell receptor beta chains from one specimen sequenced in a study of blood T cell repertoires in COVID-19. The data were produced by immunoSEQ multiplex PCR, yet TCRdb's version contains in-frame clones alone and is incomplete. The repertoire has tens of thousands of clones, approximately 80% of them found once; the top ten carry about 5.3%. Sequenced: peripheral blood. The receptors come from a man aged 70 or older with acute or convalescent COVID-19.

The V call is TRBV5-1, the J call TRBJ2-3, with a weak D call TRBD1 (5 bases). The CDR3 extends over 14 amino acids. The germline V and J ends were trimmed by 3 bases and 6 bases, with 14 bases remaining between them. CDR1 SGHRS and CDR2 YFSETQ come from the germline V gene. The CDR3: CASSSSRVGDTQYF. The CDR3 DNA sequence: TGCGCCAGCAGCTCTTCCAGGGTTGGGGATACGCAGTATTTT.

V usage is TRBV7-2 and J usage is TRBJ2-3; 13 bases fit TRBD2. V shed 5 bases, J shed 5 bases, and the junction held 1 base outside the gene matches. CDR1 is SGHTA and CDR2 is FQGNSA in the germline V gene. This CDR3 region has 14 residues. CDR3 in DNA: TGTGCCAGCAGCAGACTAGCGGGGGGAGATACGCAGTATTTT. Its protein is CASSRLAGGDTQYF. Looking up the rest from reference TRBV7-2 and TRBJ2-3 gives the full variable domain: GAGVSQSPSNKVTEKGKDVELRCDPISGHTALYWYRQSLGQGLEFLIYFQGNSAPDKSGLPSDRFSAERTGGSVSTLTIQRTQQEDSAVYLCASSRLAGGDTQYFGPGTRLTVL.

The chain has TRBV18 and TRBJ1-5; D may be TRBD1 (5 bases). In germline, CDR1 is KGHSH, CDR2 LQKENI. CDR3 length equals 16 residues. Trimming pared 1 base from V and 4 bases from J, leaving 14 bases between. For the CDR3, the DNA is TGTGCCAGCTCACCACGGGACGGAGGGTTTAATCAGCCCCAGCATTTT. Translated, it gives CASSPRDGGFNQPQHF. The complete variable domain, with remaining parts taken from reference TRBV18 and TRBJ1-5, reads NAGVMQNPRHLVRRRGQEARLRCSPMKGHSHVYWYRQLPEEGLKFMVYLQKENIIDESGMPKERFSAEFPKEGPSILRIQQVVRGDSAAYFCASSPRDGGFNQPQHFGDGTRLSIL.

The gene calls are TRBV28 and TRBJ1-4, with D unresolved. Looked up from germline, CDR1 is MDHEN and CDR2 is SYDVKM. CDR3 length: 15 amino acids. The V gene lost 6 bases and the J gene lost 3 bases, with 14 bases spanning the gap. CDR3 sequence reads: CASRTGSGANEKLFF. The CDR3 nucleotides are TGTGCCAGCAGAACCGGGAGTGGAGCTAATGAAAAACTGTTTTTT.

The genes are TRBV5-1 and TRBJ2-2; tentatively, D is TRBD1 (5 bases). CDR3 length equals 13 residues. CDR1 and CDR2 (germline): SGHRS, YFSETQ. The V end lost 3 bases, the J end lost 6 bases, and 9 bases lay between the germline ends. CDR3 in amino acids: CASSSQGSGELFF. As DNA, the CDR3 is TGCGCCAGCAGCTCTCAGGGATCCGGGGAGCTGTTTTTT.

This chain connects TRBV5-8 to TRBJ2-7; 9 positions match TRBD1. The V gene's germline CDR1 is SGHTS and CDR2 YDEGEE. The CDR3 extends over 15 amino acids. Unmatched junction bases numbered 9, after V lost 4 bases and J lost 4 bases. The CDR3 sequence is CASSTGQGMRYEQYF. The CDR3 region has the DNA TGTGCCAGCAGCACGGGACAGGGCATGAGGTACGAGCAGTACTTC. Together with reference TRBV5-8 and TRBJ2-7, the CDR3 gives the full variable domain: EAGVTQSPTHLIKTRGQQATLRCSPISGHTSVYWYQQALGLGLQFLLWYDEGEERNRGNFPPRFSGRQFPNYSSELNVNALELEDSALYLCASSTGQGMRYEQYFGPGTRLTVT.

The rearrangement joins TRBV19 to TRBJ2-1, with TRBD2 matching over 8 bases. This CDR3 comprises 16 residues. The ends lost 6 bases at V and 2 bases at J; junction bases unmatched: 9. Germline values: CDR1 LNHDA, CDR2 SQIVND (reference sequence). The DNA for the CDR3 is TGTGCCAGTAGCAAATTCCTAGCGGGTGCCTACAATGAGCAGTTCTTC. This gives the protein CASSKFLAGAYNEQFF.

The rearrangement uses TRBV29-1 and TRBJ1-1; tentatively, D is TRBD1 (6 bases). Trimming cost V 7 bases and J 10 bases, with 16 bases left between them. CDR3 length equals 11 residues. Germline V gives CDR1 SQVTM, CDR2 ANQGSEA. CDR3 amino acids: CSAQGGAAAFF. The CDR3 bases are TGCAGCGCCCAAGGGGGGGCGGCAGCTTTCTTT.